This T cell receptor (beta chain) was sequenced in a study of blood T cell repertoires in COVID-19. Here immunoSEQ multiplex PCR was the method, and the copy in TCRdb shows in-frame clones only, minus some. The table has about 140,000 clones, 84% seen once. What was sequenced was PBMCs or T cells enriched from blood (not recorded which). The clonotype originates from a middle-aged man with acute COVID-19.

The CDR3 region has the DNA TGTGCCAGCAGCGCCTCGGGAGGACTCAATTCACCCCTCCACTTT. It yields the protein CASSASGGLNSPLHF. The chain couples TRBV7-9 to TRBJ1-6; D gene uncertain. CDR3 length: 15 amino acids. V lost 5 bases, J lost 7 bases, and 15 bases lay in between. Germline assignment: CDR1 SEHNR and CDR2 FQNEAQ (reference sequence).